Sequencing of this T cell receptor (beta chain) was carried out in a study of blood T cell repertoires in COVID-19. On the study more broadly: Donors in the United States, Italy and Spain gave samples during acute or convalescent COVID-19. Nucleic acid was either cDNA or gDNA, and it came from T cells, B-cell-depleted T cells, or PBMCs.

Original processing notes: Reference gene primer amplification gave nucleated cell count estimates. Profiling relied on immunoSEQ multiplex PCR, and the TCRdb table lists in-frame clones only, not all of them. Clone size and V and J calls were adopted from that table, with D and trimming inferred from the DNA. The sample records over 350,000 clones, 70% to 90% being singletons. Ages ranged from roughly 18 to 100 years, with residence in 20 to 30 US areas. This clone was seen a handful of times. There are 18 residues in the CDR3. Germline-derived CDR1 and CDR2 are SGHNT and YENEEA. V lost 1 base to trimming and J lost 0 bases; unmatched junction nucleotides: 9.

The TCR originated in a woman younger than 35 with acute COVID-19. The sequenced material came from PBMCs or T cells enriched from blood (not recorded which). The J gene is TRBJ2-1, the V gene TRBV11-3, with TRBD1 identical over 7 bases. CDR3 protein: CASSLGSGQTSSYNEQFF. CDR3 in DNA: TGTGCCAGCAGCTTAGGATCGGGACAGACGAGCTCCTACAATGAGCAGTTCTTC.